The 20 T cell receptor beta chains below were found in one sample sequenced in a study of CD8+CD57+ T cells in acquired aplastic anemia. Patients picked for sequencing had shown CD8+CD57+ cell expansion detected by flow cytometry. It was genomic DNA that served as the template for profiling TCR beta VDJ and CDR3. TCRdb reanalysed the reads using MiXCR and keeps one entry per CDR3 protein. The data contain about 180,000 distinct CDR3 sequences, approximately 48% of them seen just once; the ten biggest clones take up over 10%. Sequenced material: sorted CD4+, CD8+, or CD8+CD57+ T cells (not recorded which) from PBMCs. Every receptor here comes from a human donor with aplastic anemia.

This clonotype was counted many times. The genes are TRBV20-1 and TRBJ1-2; weak D call: TRBD1 (5 bases). CDR1 DFQATT and CDR2 SNEGSKA come from the germline V gene (reference sequence). There are 13 residues in the CDR3. V was shortened by 1 base and J by 2 bases, with 8 bases between the two germline ends. The CDR3 protein is CSARGRENYGYTF. The CDR3 bases are TGCAGTGCTAGAGGCAGGGAAAACTATGGCTACACCTTC.

The rearrangement joins TRBV20-1 to TRBJ1-5; D perhaps matches TRBD1 (5 bases). The CDR3 contains 13 residues. Trimming left V 2 bases short and J 4 bases short, with 9 bases between. Germline V gene data show CDR1 as DFQATT and CDR2 as SNEGSKA (reference sequence). The CDR3 is CSARPGGNQPQHF. CDR3 bases: TGCAGTGCTAGACCCGGGGGGAATCAGCCCCAGCATTTT.

In regard to this clonotype: At one boundary the junction diverges from the germline segment, which might be a read error. The rearrangement joins TRBV7-9 to TRBJ2-3; 12 nucleotides match TRBD2. This CDR3 is 14 amino acids long. Germline-derived CDR1 and CDR2 are SEHNR and FQNEAQ (reference sequence). CDR3 residues: CASSSQTSGGTQCF. The CDR3 bases are TGTGCCAGCAGCTCCCAGACTAGCGGGGGTACGCAGTGTTTT.

This rearrangement joins TRBV19 to TRBJ2-2, with 8 bases fitting TRBD1. Germline values: CDR1 LNHDA, CDR2 SQIVND (reference sequence). This CDR3 contains 15 residues. DNA of the CDR3: TGTACCTGTAGTATGGGACAGGTAGACACCGGGGAGCTGTTTTTT. Amino acids: CTCSMGQVDTGELFF.

This clonotype has more than one count but fewer than ten. V gene TRBV3-1 combines with J gene TRBJ1-2; a possible D gene is TRBD1 (5 bases). V lost 2 bases to trimming and J lost 7 bases, with 20 bases between them. This CDR3 region has 16 residues. CDR1 is LGHDT, CDR2 YNNKEL, per germline (reference sequence). CDR3 amino acids: CASSQSTRGAIGGYTF. CDR3 DNA sequence: TGTGCCAGCAGCCAAAGTACAAGAGGGGCTATAGGTGGCTACACCTTC.

The chain's CDR3 is CATLTRTGRSEAFF. The CDR3 DNA follows: TGTGCCACCCTAACCCGGACTGGGCGATCGGAAGCTTTCTTT. The rearrangement joins TRBV19 to TRBJ1-1; D ambiguous. The ends were cut back, 10 bases at V and 8 bases at J, with 23 bases in the middle. The CDR3 covers 14 residues. CDR1 is LNHDA and CDR2 is SQIVND in the germline V gene (reference sequence).

This clonotype was picked up a small number of times. A much larger clone differs by one base, so this may be a read error. The V and J genes are TRBV7-6 and TRBJ1-6; no firm D call. Per germline, CDR1 SGHVS and CDR2 FNYEAQ. The germline V and J ends were trimmed by 5 bases and 9 bases, with 17 bases remaining between them. The CDR3 is 15 residues long. The DNA for the CDR3 is TGTGCCAGCAGCCCCGCCTCGAGGCTGGGTTCACCCCTCCACTTT. Encoded protein: CASSPASRLGSPLHF.

Many counts were recorded for this clonotype. The CDR3 DNA reads as TGTGCCAGCAGTTTACGTAGTGAGCAGTTCTTC. The encoded protein is CASSLRSEQFF. The chain has TRBV12-3 or TRBV12-4 and TRBJ2-1; D not resolved. This CDR3 contains 11 residues. The germline V and J ends were trimmed by 2 bases and 9 bases, with 5 bases remaining between them.

This clonotype was detected only once. CDR3 sequence reads: CASSITGTGRSYEQYF. CDR3 bases: TGTGCCAGTAGTATAACCGGGACAGGGAGGTCCTACGAGCAGTACTTC. The chain joins TRBV19 to TRBJ2-7, with 9 bases matching TRBD1. Germline CDR1 LNHDA, CDR2 SQIVND (reference sequence). The J segment lost 1 base and the V segment lost 2 bases, leaving 6 bases of the junction unmatched. This CDR3 has 16 residues.

This rearrangement joins TRBV25-1 to TRBJ1-2; D ambiguous. The germline V and J ends were trimmed by 3 bases and 4 bases, with 6 bases remaining between them. The CDR3 is 12 amino acids. Germline CDR1 MGHDK, CDR2 SYGVNS. CDR3 DNA sequence: TGTGCCAGCAGTGAGGAGCTCTATGGCTACACCTTC. It encodes CASSEELYGYTF.

In its sample, this clonotype was seen many times. The chain joins TRBV10-3 to TRBJ1-1; D is uncertain. Trimming removed 7 bases at V and 1 base at J, with 4 bases between. The CDR3 contains 11 residues. Looked up from germline, CDR1 is ENHRY and CDR2 is SYGVKD. This chain's CDR3 is CAIIKNTEAFF. The CDR3 DNA reads TGTGCCATCATAAAGAACACTGAAGCTTTCTTT.

Only a few counts were recorded for this clonotype. The V call is TRBV9, the J call TRBJ2-2; weak D call: TRBD1 (5 bases). Looked up from germline, CDR1 is SGDLS and CDR2 is YYNGEE. The CDR3 consists of 14 residues. V gave up 3 bases and J gave up 6 bases, with 12 bases separating them. Here the CDR3 reads CASSAQGSAGELFF. CDR3 DNA: TGTGCCAGCAGCGCTCAGGGCTCTGCCGGGGAGCTGTTTTTT.

V is TRBV3-1 and J is TRBJ2-3, with 11 bases identical to TRBD2. This CDR3 is 17 amino acids long. V gave up 1 base and J gave up 4 bases; unmatched junction bases: 7. The V gene's germline CDR1 is LGHDT and CDR2 YNNKEL (reference sequence). CDR3 protein: CASSQVASGGKADTQYF. DNA for the CDR3: TGTGCCAGCAGCCAAGTGGCTAGCGGGGGGAAAGCAGATACGCAGTATTTT.

At least ten counts were recorded for this clonotype. The chain employs TRBV4-1 and TRBJ1-6; no clear D gene. The CDR3 covers 16 residues. Germline-derived CDR1 and CDR2 are MGHRA and YSYEKL. Trimming removed 1 base from V and 0 bases from J, with 7 bases in between. CDR3 in amino acids: CASSQGGSSYNSPLHF. The CDR3 DNA follows: TGCGCCAGCAGCCAAGGGGGAAGCTCCTATAATTCACCCCTCCACTTT.

This clonotype was counted a few times. V usage is TRBV5-4 and J usage is TRBJ2-3; D possibly corresponds to TRBD1 (7 bases). The CDR3 runs 16 residues. V lost 3 bases to trimming and J lost 0 bases, with 14 bases between them. Germline V gene data show CDR1 as SGHNT and CDR2 as YYREEE (reference sequence). CDR3 region: CASSSQQGRSTDTQYF. CDR3 DNA: TGTGCCAGCAGCTCCCAACAGGGGAGGAGCACAGATACGCAGTATTTT.

In its sample, this clonotype was seen many times. The chain recombines TRBV9 with TRBJ2-1, with 8 bases matching TRBD2. Germline V gene lookup returns CDR1 SGDLS and CDR2 YYNGEE. This CDR3 is 15 amino acids long. J lost 10 bases, V lost 2 bases, and 11 bases had no gene match. As DNA, the CDR3 is TGTGCCAGCAGCGTTGGACTAGCCCCCAATTGGGAGCAGTTCTTC. Encoded protein: CASSVGLAPNWEQFF. Supplemented by reference TRBV9 and TRBJ2-1, the full variable domain reads DSGVTQTPKHLITATGQRVTLRCSPRSGDLSVYWYQQSLDQGLQFLIQYYNGEERAKGNILERFSAQQFPDLHSELNLSSLELGDSALYFCASSVGLAPNWEQFFGPGTRLTVL.

In its sample, this clonotype was seen a few times. This sequence joins TRBV28 and TRBJ2-3; D possibly uses TRBD1 or TRBD2 (6 bases each). Looked up from germline, CDR1 is MDHEN and CDR2 is SYDVKM. The CDR3 extends over 15 amino acids. Trimming removed 5 bases at V and 1 base at J, with 13 bases between. CDR3 nucleotides: TGTGCCAGCAGTCGGGGGCTGGCCGGCACAGATACGCAGTATTTT. This codes for CASSRGLAGTDTQYF.

This clonotype has more than one count but fewer than ten. The CDR3 reads CSARGGAGGGLTDTQYF. CDR3 in DNA: TGCAGTGCTAGAGGAGGGGCGGGGGGGGGCCTCACAGATACGCAGTATTTT. V and J are TRBV20-1 and TRBJ2-3; 9 nucleotides match TRBD2. Trimming removed 1 base from V and 2 bases from J; junction bases left unmatched: 10. Germline loops: CDR1 DFQATT, CDR2 SNEGSKA (reference sequence). The CDR3 runs to 17 residues.

This clonotype was observed a handful of times. This sequence joins TRBV7-9 and TRBJ1-2; weak D call: TRBD1 (5 bases). This CDR3 is 12 amino acids long. V lost 6 bases, J lost 2 bases, and 7 bases lay in between. The germline CDR1 and CDR2 sequences are SEHNR and FQNEAQ (reference sequence). CDR3 DNA sequence: TGTGCCAGCAGGACAGCAAACTATGGCTACACCTTC. Translation gives CASRTANYGYTF.

On this clonotype itself: At one of its ends the junction is not consistent with the germline gene, which may arise from a read error. This rearrangement joins TRBV12-3 or TRBV12-4 to TRBJ1-3, with D hard to call. The CDR3 totals 14 residues. The CDR3 sequence is CASSLGSSGSTIYF. The DNA of the CDR3 is TGTGCCAGCAGTTTGGGCAGCTCTGGAAGCACCATATATTTT.